The clone carrying this TCR beta chain was recorded at least ten times. A single record per CDR3 protein comes from TCRdb applying MiXCR to the 5' RACE reads. The sample consists of about 81,000 distinct CDR3 sequences, 4.3% of them appearing once. Stated time point: longitudinal time-point 3. These data originate in a study of neurological immune-mediated disorders. Losses at the gene ends were 1 base for V and 4 bases for J; bases not matched to a gene: 4. The CDR3 extends over 15 amino acids. Germline loops: CDR1 SGHTA, CDR2 FQGNSA. The receptor was derived from a woman aged 60-75 years with multiple sclerosis. The V gene is TRBV7-2, the J gene TRBJ2-4; 7 nucleotides match TRBD2. The sample consisted of PBMCs. The CDR3 region is CASSLVGLEKNIQYF. In DNA form, the CDR3 reads TGTGCCAGCAGCTTAGTCGGACTAGAAAAAAACATTCAGTACTTC.